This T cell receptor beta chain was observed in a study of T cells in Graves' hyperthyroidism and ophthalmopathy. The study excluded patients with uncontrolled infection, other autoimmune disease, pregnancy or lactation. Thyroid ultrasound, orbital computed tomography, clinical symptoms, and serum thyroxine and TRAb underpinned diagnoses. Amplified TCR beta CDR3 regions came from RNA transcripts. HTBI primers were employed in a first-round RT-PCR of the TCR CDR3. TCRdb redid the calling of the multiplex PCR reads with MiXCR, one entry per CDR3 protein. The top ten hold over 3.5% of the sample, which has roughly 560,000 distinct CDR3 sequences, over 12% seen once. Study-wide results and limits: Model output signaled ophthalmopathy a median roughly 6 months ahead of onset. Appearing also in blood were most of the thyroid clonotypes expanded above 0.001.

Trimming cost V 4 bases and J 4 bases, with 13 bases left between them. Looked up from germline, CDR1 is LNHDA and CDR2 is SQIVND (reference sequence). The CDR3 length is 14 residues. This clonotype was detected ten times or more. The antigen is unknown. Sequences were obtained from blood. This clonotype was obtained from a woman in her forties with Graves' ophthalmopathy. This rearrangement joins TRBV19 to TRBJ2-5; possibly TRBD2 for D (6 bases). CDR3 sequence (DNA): TGTGCCAGTAGTACCAGTGGGGGGAGAGAGACCCAGTACTTC. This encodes CASSTSGGRETQYF.